The 20 T cell receptor beta chains given below trace back to one sample, sequenced in a study of cytomegalovirus exposure and HLA in healthy donors. Repertoires were generated with immunoSEQ multiplex PCR, while TCRdb's copy carries only in-frame clones and drops some. In the table there are 150,000 to 200,000 clones, 85% of which are singletons. The sample taken for sequencing was PBMCs. These receptors were collected from a man between 18 and 29 years old in good health and CMV-seropositive.

CDR3 region: CASSPRQGGGETQYF. CDR3 in DNA: TGTGCCAGCAGCCCGCGACAGGGCGGAGGTGAGACCCAGTACTTC. The chain couples TRBV7-9 to TRBJ2-5; 7 bases line up with TRBD1. CDR3 size: 15 residues. Germline CDR1 reads SEHNR; CDR2 reads FQNEAQ (reference sequence). V was pared by 5 bases and J by 5 bases, with 11 bases of the junction left unmatched.

The genes are TRBV29-1 and TRBJ2-7; 8 nucleotides agree with TRBD2. Germline V gene data show CDR1 as SQVTM and CDR2 as ANQGSEA. The V segment lost 1 base and the J segment 2 bases; nucleotides outside the gene matches: 7. The CDR3 spans 15 residues. This chain's CDR3 is CSVEVPSGSPYEQYF. The CDR3 bases are TGCAGCGTTGAAGTACCGAGCGGGAGCCCCTACGAGCAGTACTTC.

In its sample, this clone was seen once. The gene calls are TRBV28 and TRBJ2-6; D is ambiguous. CDR1 and CDR2 from the germline V gene are MDHEN and SYDVKM. The V and J ends lost 2 bases and 2 bases respectively, with 7 bases between them. The CDR3 loop spans 15 amino acids. The CDR3 DNA follows: TGTGCCAGCAGTTTAGAAGCGACTGGGGCCAACGTCCTGACTTTC. Translating gives CASSLEATGANVLTF.

The V gene is TRBV7-3, the J gene TRBJ2-2, with D perhaps TRBD2 (6 bases). V lost 0 bases and J lost 5, with 7 bases in between. There are 14 residues in the CDR3. The V gene's germline CDR1 is SGHTA and CDR2 FQGTGA. Here the CDR3 DNA reads TGTGCCAGCAGCTTAACGGCGGGGACCGGGGAGCTGTTTTTT. This gives the protein CASSLTAGTGELFF. The full variable domain, rest sourced from reference TRBV7-3 and TRBJ2-2, is GAGVSQTPSNKVTEKGKYVELRCDPISGHTALYWYRQSLGQGPEFLIYFQGTGAADDSGLPNDRFFAVRPEGSVSTLKIQRTERGDSAVYLCASSLTAGTGELFFGEGSRLTVL.

This clone was recorded once. The chain combines TRBV11-2 with TRBJ1-2, with TRBD1 matching over 8 bases. V gave up 5 bases and J gave up 5 bases; unmatched junction bases: 4. This CDR3 has 13 amino acids. Germline CDR1 reads SGHAT; CDR2 reads FQNNGV. In nucleotides, the CDR3 is TGTGCCAGCAGCCGACAGGGGACTTATGGCTACACCTTC. As protein: CASSRQGTYGYTF.

The CDR3 spells CASSLDLTSRGIQYF. The CDR3 DNA sequence: TGCGCCAGCAGCTTGGATCTGACATCTAGGGGCATTCAGTACTTC. The rearrangement links TRBV5-1 to TRBJ2-4; a possible D gene is TRBD1 (5 bases). The V end lost 0 bases, the J end lost 9 bases, and 16 bases lay between the germline ends. The germline V gene encodes CDR1 SGHRS and CDR2 YFSETQ. This CDR3 is built from 15 residues. Supplemented by reference TRBV5-1 and TRBJ2-4, the full variable domain reads KAGVTQTPRYLIKTRGQQVTLSCSPISGHRSVSWYQQTPGQGLQFLFEYFSETQRNKGNFPGRFSGRQFSNSRSEMNVSTLELGDSALYLCASSLDLTSRGIQYFGAGTRLSVL.

In its sample, this clone was seen a few times. The chain links TRBV27 to TRBJ1-6; D possibly corresponds to TRBD1 (5 bases). Germline V gene data show CDR1 as MNHEY and CDR2 as SMNVEV (reference sequence). There are 15 residues in the CDR3. V was cut by 3 bases and J by 7 bases, with 13 bases left in between. Here the CDR3 DNA reads TGTGCCAGCAGTTTGGGGAGGGGAGGGAATTCACCCCTCCACTTT. Its protein product is CASSLGRGGNSPLHF.

The chain couples TRBV28 to TRBJ1-5; 9 bases align to TRBD1. The CDR3 has 14 amino acids. Germline CDR1 reads MDHEN; CDR2 reads SYDVKM. The trim removed 6 bases at V and 4 bases at J, leaving 4 bases unmatched. CDR3: CASRRTGENQPQHF. The CDR3 nucleotides read TGTGCCAGCAGGAGGACAGGGGAGAATCAGCCCCAGCATTTT.

The chain links TRBV27 to TRBJ2-3; D unresolved. Germline V gene data show CDR1 as MNHEY and CDR2 as SMNVEV (reference sequence). This CDR3 comprises 15 residues. The germline V and J ends were trimmed by 0 bases and 2 bases, with 9 bases remaining between them. Here the CDR3 DNA reads TGTGCCAGCAGTTTATCGGTACAAGTCACAGATACGCAGTATTTT. Translation gives CASSLSVQVTDTQYF.

This clone was detected once. The chain links TRBV19 to TRBJ1-3; D not resolved. The germline gives CDR1 LNHDA, CDR2 SQIVND (reference sequence). The CDR3 consists of 12 residues. V lost 3 bases and J lost 15, with 15 bases in between. The CDR3, as DNA: TGTGCCAGTAGTATTGAGGGAACCCGCGAATATTTT. This codes for CASSIEGTREYF.

This clone has a handful of counts. This CDR3 is also generated by other DNA sequences in the sample. The chain employs TRBV30 and TRBJ2-7; D possibly corresponds to TRBD1 (5 bases). The germline V gene encodes CDR1 GTSNPN and CDR2 SVGIG (reference sequence). V dropped 2 bases and J dropped 5 bases, with 7 bases sitting between them. The CDR3 has 11 residues. CDR3 in DNA: TGTGCCTGGAGTCTAGGGGACGAGCAGTACTTC. Encoded protein: CAWSLGDEQYF.

The sample holds a few counts of this clone. The V gene is TRBV27, the J gene TRBJ1-1; 7 bases match TRBD1. Germline CDR1 MNHEY, CDR2 SMNVEV (reference sequence). Unmatched junction bases numbered 2, after V lost 2 bases and J lost 5 bases. This CDR3 region has 13 residues. The CDR3 coding sequence is TGTGCCAGCAGTTTACAACAGGGGACTGAAGCTTTCTTT. Protein product: CASSLQQGTEAFF.

V gene TRBV5-6 combines with J gene TRBJ2-1, with D tentatively TRBD2 (5 bases). The V gene lost 0 bases and the J gene lost 8 bases, with 12 bases spanning the gap. The CDR3 is made up of 14 amino acids. Germline V lookup: CDR1 SGHDT, CDR2 YYEEEE. In DNA, the CDR3 is TGTGCCAGCAGCTTGGGTGGGTGGCGGGATGAGCAGTTCTTC. It yields the protein CASSLGGWRDEQFF.

This chain links TRBV4-1 with TRBJ1-5; D is ambiguous. Germline V CDR1 and CDR2: MGHRA, YSYEKL. The CDR3 extends over 15 amino acids. V lost 0 bases and J 3 bases, leaving 9 bases between the germline ends. CDR3 nucleotides: TGCGCCAGCAGCCAAGATAACAGTTTCAATCAGCCCCAGCATTTT. Translating gives CASSQDNSFNQPQHF.

The chain couples TRBV4-1 to TRBJ2-2; 8 bases are a match to TRBD2. The length of the CDR3 is 18 residues. The ends lost 0 bases at V and 6 bases at J; junction bases unmatched: 12. The V gene's germline CDR1 is MGHRA and CDR2 YSYEKL. CDR3 sequence reads: CASSQDPGSSGTAGELFF. DNA for the CDR3: TGCGCCAGCAGCCAAGACCCAGGAAGTAGCGGGACGGCCGGGGAGCTGTTTTTT.

This chain links TRBV4-1 with TRBJ1-2, with D uncertain. The CDR3 contains 12 residues. The V gene lost 5 bases and the J gene lost 2 bases, with 6 bases spanning the gap. Germline V gene sequence: CDR1 MGHRA, CDR2 YSYEKL. CDR3 sequence reads: CASSGQNYGYTF. The DNA for the CDR3 is TGCGCCAGCAGCGGGCAGAACTATGGCTACACCTTC.

The V call is TRBV19, the J call TRBJ1-1, with D unclear. Per the germline V gene, CDR1 is LNHDA and CDR2 is SQIVND (reference sequence). The V end lost 4 bases, the J end lost 0 bases, and 9 bases lay between the germline ends. The CDR3 length is 14 residues. CDR3 protein: CASSKTEMNTEAFF. CDR3 bases: TGTGCCAGTAGTAAAACGGAGATGAACACTGAAGCTTTCTTT.

The V call is TRBV15, the J call TRBJ2-4; tentatively, D is TRBD2 (7 bases). The germline V and J ends were trimmed by 5 bases and 2 bases, with 13 bases remaining between them. This CDR3 spans 15 amino acids. CDR1 and CDR2 from the germline V gene are LNHNV and YYDKDF (reference sequence). The CDR3 DNA reads as TGTGCCACCAGCGTAGGGGGGGGCCCCAAAAACATTCAGTACTTC. Its translation: CATSVGGGPKNIQYF.

J is TRBJ1-1 and V is TRBV9; no firm D call. Trimming left V 4 bases short and J 3 bases short, with 10 bases between. Per germline, CDR1 SGDLS and CDR2 YYNGEE. This CDR3 region has 13 residues. CDR3 residues: CASSRRSDTEAFF. CDR3 bases: TGTGCCAGCAGCCGCAGGTCGGACACTGAAGCTTTCTTT.

This chain joins TRBV4-1 and TRBJ2-3; TRBD2 agrees at 8 bases. The trim removed 1 base at V and 6 bases at J, leaving 6 bases unmatched. Germline V gene sequence: CDR1 MGHRA, CDR2 YSYEKL. The CDR3 is 15 residues long. Here the CDR3 DNA reads TGCGCCAGCAGCCAAGTCGGAGCGGGGGCGGATACGCAGTATTTT. Translating it yields CASSQVGAGADTQYF.